This record concerns one TCR beta chain sequence. This sample stems from a study of blood T cell repertoires in COVID-19. The CDR3 runs to 15 residues. V was pared by 4 bases and J by 0 bases, with 11 bases between. Germline assignment: CDR1 SNHLY and CDR2 FYNNEI. In the authors' methods: Nucleated cell counts were estimated from reference gene primer amplification. Repertoires were generated with immunoSEQ multiplex PCR, while TCRdb's copy carries only in-frame clones and drops some. V and J calls and clone size come straight from that table; D and trimming were deduced from the DNA. The data show 200,000 to 250,000 clones, about four fifths seen once.

The chain is built from TRBV2 and TRBJ2-3; D is possibly TRBD2 (6 bases). This TCR was recovered from a woman aged 18-29 years with acute or convalescent COVID-19. Material: peripheral blood. The CDR3 DNA is TGTGCCAGCAGTGCTGGCGGGACTAGCACAGATACGCAGTATTTT. This translates into CASSAGGTSTDTQYF.